One sample yielded the 26 T cell receptor gamma chains listed below, sequenced in a study of gamma-delta T cells after stem cell transplantation. TCRdb reprocessed the RT-PCR reads using CATT. The sample includes several hundred gamma-chain clones, 27% of them seen just once. Sequencing input: gamma-delta T cells. All receptors derive from a human donor. It is not recorded whose cells these are; they may come from a transplant donor.

This clone turned up a few times. Other DNA sequences within the sample encode an identical CDR3. The rearrangement joins TRGV2 to TRGJ1 or TRGJ2. TCRdb gives no J gene; it was assigned here by matching the DNA to germline. The CDR3 length is 12 residues. J gave up 4 bases and V 0 bases, and 0 bases lay outside the gene matches. CDR1 is EGSNGY, CDR2 YDSYNSKV, per germline. The CDR3 sequence is CATWDGYYKKLF. As DNA, the CDR3 is TGTGCCACCTGGGACGGGTATTATAAGAAACTCTTT.

On this clone: Compared with germline, one end of the junction differs, possibly owing to a read error. This sequence joins TRGV9 and TRGJP. The J gene, left out of TCRdb, was set here by checking the DNA against germline. This CDR3 comprises 16 residues. Germline CDR1 is GITISATS and CDR2 is ISYDGTV (reference sequence). The CDR3 region has the DNA TGTGCCTCGTGGGAGGTGAGGGAGTTGGGCAAAAAAATCAAGGTATTT. This codes for CASWEVRELGKKIKVF.

By share, this clone counts as large (0.1 to 1%). J is TRGJ1 or TRGJ2 and V is TRGV2. In the absence of a J gene in TCRdb, the DNA was matched to germline to assign it here. Germline assignment: CDR1 EGSNGY and CDR2 YDSYNSKV. The CDR3 runs to 11 residues. V gave up 7 bases and J gave up 2 bases; unmatched junction bases: 2. Written as DNA, the CDR3 is TGTGCCACCTGCCATTATTATAAGAAACTCTTT. It translates to CATCHYYKKLF.

This rearrangement joins TRGV4 to TRGJ1 or TRGJ2. TCRdb records no J gene; here it was assigned by comparing the DNA to germline. The CDR3 is made up of 15 amino acids. From germline, CDR1 is EGSTGY and CDR2 YDSYTSSV. V shed 0 bases, J shed 4 bases, and the junction held 9 bases outside the gene matches. This chain's CDR3 is CATWDGPGLYYKKLF. The CDR3 DNA is TGTGCCACCTGGGATGGGCCGGGGCTGTATTATAAGAAACTCTTT.

This clone was observed a few times. A much larger clone is a single base away; this may be a read error. Other nucleotide sequences from this sample produce the same CDR3. The CDR3 DNA follows: TGTGCCACCTGGGACAGGCTTTATTATAAGAAACTCTTT. Protein sequence: CATWDRLYYKKLF. This chain uses TRGV3 with TRGJ1 or TRGJ2. TCRdb leaves out the J gene; it was filled in here by matching the DNA to germline. Germline trimming cut 0 bases from V and 3 bases from J; bases unmatched to any gene: 2. The CDR3 sequence is 13 residues long. Germline values: CDR1 VTNTFY, CDR2 YDVSTARD (reference sequence).

This clone was detected only a few times. This chain uses TRGV4 with TRGJ1 or TRGJ2. The J gene, not given by TCRdb, was assigned here from a germline match of the nucleotide sequence. Germline loops: CDR1 EGSTGY, CDR2 YDSYTSSV. V dropped 4 bases and J dropped 7; count of bases not matched to a gene: 19. This CDR3 comprises 16 residues. CDR3 DNA: TGTGCCACCTGGGAGGGTCCCACCTTAAGCCCCTATAAGAAACTCTTT. Amino acids: CATWEGPTLSPYKKLF.

By share, this clone counts as large. The V call is TRGV9, the J call TRGJP. Assignment of the J gene here rests on matching the DNA to germline, because TCRdb gives none. The germline V gene has CDR1 GITISATS and CDR2 ISYDGTV (reference sequence). The length of the CDR3 is 16 residues. V dropped 0 bases and J dropped 8; count of bases not matched to a gene: 4. The CDR3 DNA reads TGTGCCTTGTGGGAGGTGCACAAGTTGGGCAAAAAAATCAAGGTATTT. It encodes CALWEVHKLGKKIKVF.

In this sample, this clone is large (0.1 to 1%). The chain combines TRGV9 with TRGJ1 or TRGJ2. Since TCRdb gives no J gene, matching the DNA to germline was used here to assign it. This CDR3 has 16 amino acids. V shed 2 bases, J shed 7 bases, and the junction held 17 bases outside the gene matches. Germline lookup yields CDR1 GITISATS and CDR2 ISYDGTV (reference sequence). CDR3 in DNA: TGTGCCTTGTGGGAGGCCCGCGGGGATTTTTGGTATAAGAAACTCTTT. Translated: CALWEARGDFWYKKLF.

This clone turned up a few times. V usage is TRGV2 and J usage is TRGJ1 or TRGJ2. No J gene was available from TCRdb, and it was assigned here by a germline match of the DNA. CDR1 and CDR2 from the germline V gene are EGSNGY and YDSYNSKV. Trimming removed 0 bases from V and 12 bases from J; junction bases left unmatched: 5. This CDR3 has 11 amino acids. The CDR3 spells CATWDGARKLF. For the CDR3, the DNA is TGTGCCACCTGGGACGGGGCCCGGAAACTCTTT.

The chain joins TRGV9 to TRGJP. TCRdb offers no J gene call, so here the DNA was matched to germline to obtain one. CDR1 and CDR2 from the germline V gene are GITISATS and ISYDGTV (reference sequence). V lost 3 bases and J lost 6; bases outside the gene matches: 8. This CDR3 is built from 17 residues. The CDR3 here is CALWESLRELGKKIKVF. The CDR3 region has the DNA TGTGCCTTGTGGGAGTCCCTCCGAGAGTTGGGCAAAAAAATCAAGGTATTT.

The chain combines TRGV9 with TRGJP. The J gene was missing in TCRdb and was found by matching the end of the DNA to germline. V was clipped by 1 base and J by 7 bases; unmatched bases: 10. The CDR3 totals 18 residues. The germline V gene encodes CDR1 GITISATS and CDR2 ISYDGTV (reference sequence). The CDR3 coding sequence is TGTGCCTTGTGGGAGGTTCTCCCTCGGGAGTTGGGCAAAAAAATCAAGGTATTT. It encodes CALWEVLPRELGKKIKVF.

This clone was seen only a few times. This chain connects TRGV9 to TRGJP. TCRdb lists no J gene, so it was determined here by aligning the DNA to germline. CDR1 is GITISATS, CDR2 ISYDGTV, per germline (reference sequence). V gave up 6 bases and J gave up 6 bases; unmatched junction bases: 8. The CDR3 spans 16 residues. For the CDR3, the DNA is TGTGCCTTGTGGTATTGGTTAGAGTTGGGCAAAAAAATCAAGGTATTT. It codes for CALWYWLELGKKIKVF.

Note on this clone: A far more abundant clone sits one base away, making this likely a read error. Other DNA sequences of this sample code for an identical CDR3. This chain uses TRGV9 with TRGJP. Since TCRdb gives no J gene, matching the DNA to germline was used here to assign it. The V gene's germline CDR1 is GITISATS and CDR2 ISYDGTV (reference sequence). CDR3 length: 15 amino acids. CDR3 nucleotides: TGCGCCTTGTGGGAGGAAGAGTTGGGCAAAAAAATCAAGGTATTT. It is translated as CALWEEELGKKIKVF.

Points on this clone: At one boundary the junction diverges from the germline segment, which might be a read error. The CDR3 DNA is TGTGCCTTGTGGGAATCGCAAGAGTTGAGCAAAAAAATCAAGGTATTT. Protein: CALWESQELSKKIKVF. This chain joins TRGV9 and TRGJP. Here the J gene was assigned by germline matching of the DNA, as TCRdb has none. CDR3 length equals 16 residues. Germline CDR1 is GITISATS and CDR2 is ISYDGTV (reference sequence).

Comment on this clone: Possible read error: a much larger clone is one base away. For the V gene the call is TRGV3; the J gene has no call. The germline V gene encodes CDR1 VTNTFY and CDR2 YDVSTARD (reference sequence). The CDR3 totals 14 residues. DNA for the CDR3: TGTGCCACCTGGGACAGGCTGGGTTATTATAAGGAACTCTTT. Translation gives CATWDRLGYYKELF.

With regard to this clone: A far larger clone is one base from this, pointing to a likely read error. The rearrangement joins TRGV9 to TRGJP. TCRdb carries no J gene annotation; the J gene was assigned here by matching the DNA with germline. This CDR3 is 15 amino acids long. With V trimmed by 2 bases and J by 6 bases, 1 base remained unmatched. The germline gives CDR1 GITISATS, CDR2 ISYDGTV (reference sequence). DNA for the CDR3: TGTGCCTTGTGGGAGGGAGAGTTGGGCAAAAAAATCAAGGTATTT. It translates to CALWEGELGKKIKVF.

This clone was seen a few times. A read error likely explains this, since a far larger clone differs by one base. The V gene is TRGV4, the J gene TRGJP1. Per germline, CDR1 EGSTGY and CDR2 YDSYTSSV. After removal of 5 bases from V and 4 bases from J, the junction contained 4 bases not matched to a gene. The CDR3 totals 13 residues. CDR3 in amino acids: CATWAITGWFKIF. The CDR3 DNA follows: TGTGCCACCTGGGCCATCACTGGTTGGTTCAAGATATTT.

This clone was counted only a few times. The chain combines TRGV9 with TRGJP. TCRdb supplies no J gene; here it was assigned by aligning the nucleotide sequence to germline. The junction had 3 bases not matched to a gene; V was cut back by 2 bases and J by 5 bases. The CDR3 totals 16 residues. The germline V gene has CDR1 GITISATS and CDR2 ISYDGTV (reference sequence). The CDR3 region is CALWEDKELGKKIKVF. The CDR3 DNA sequence: TGTGCCTTGTGGGAGGACAAAGAGTTGGGCAAAAAAATCAAGGTATTT.

This clone ranks as large. This sequence joins TRGV9 and TRGJP. TCRdb supplies no J gene; here it was assigned by aligning the nucleotide sequence to germline. J lost 7 bases, V lost 2 bases, and 8 bases had no gene match. CDR3 length: 17 residues. Germline CDR1 and CDR2: GITISATS and ISYDGTV (reference sequence). As DNA, the CDR3 is TGTGCCTTGTGGGAGGCGCCTGGGGAGTTGGGCAAAAAAATCAAGGTATTT. It specifies CALWEAPGELGKKIKVF.

By share, this clone ranks as large (0.1 to 1%). CDR3 sequence: CATWDGPRNYYKKLF. CDR3 sequence (DNA): TGTGCCACCTGGGACGGGCCCAGGAATTATTATAAGAAACTCTTT. The chain joins TRGV2 to TRGJ1 or TRGJ2. In the absence of a J gene in TCRdb, the DNA was matched to germline to assign it here. Per germline, CDR1 EGSNGY and CDR2 YDSYNSKV. Unmatched junction bases numbered 5, after V lost 0 bases and J lost 0 bases. CDR3 length equals 15 residues.

Only a few counts were recorded for this clone. The V gene is TRGV9, the J gene TRGJP. TCRdb offers no J gene call, so here the DNA was matched to germline to obtain one. Germline CDR1 is GITISATS and CDR2 is ISYDGTV (reference sequence). Trimming cost V 0 bases and J 3 bases; bases outside gene matches: 5. The CDR3 length is 18 residues. The chain's CDR3 is CALWEVHEQELGKKIKVF. The CDR3 bases are TGTGCCTTGTGGGAGGTGCATGAGCAAGAGTTGGGCAAAAAAATCAAGGTATTT.

Comment on this clone: At one of its ends the junction is not consistent with the germline gene, which may arise from a read error. The chain has TRGV4 and TRGJ1 or TRGJ2. The J gene, missing from TCRdb, was assigned here through DNA to germline matching. Germline CDR1 reads EGSTGY; CDR2 reads YDSYTSSV. This CDR3 is 15 amino acids long. The CDR3 bases are TGTGCCGCCTGGGATGGGCCGGGGCTGTATTATAAGAAACTCTTT. Translated, it gives CAAWDGPGLYYKKLF.

This clone was seen a few times. CDR3 coding DNA: TGTGCCACCTGGGGACTACGGGATAGTAGTGATTGGATCAAGACGTTT. Its translation is CATWGLRDSSDWIKTF. This chain links TRGV4 with TRGJP2. No J gene is reported in TCRdb; it was inferred here by comparing the DNA with germline. The CDR3 length is 16 residues. Germline lookup yields CDR1 EGSTGY and CDR2 YDSYTSSV. Germline trimming cut 5 bases from V and 0 bases from J; bases unmatched to any gene: 9.

The chain employs TRGV2 and TRGJ1 or TRGJ2. Because TCRdb records no J gene, it was assigned here through a match of the DNA to germline. The CDR3 spans 11 residues. Germline loops: CDR1 EGSNGY, CDR2 YDSYNSKV. The trim removed 4 bases at V and 4 bases at J, leaving 1 base unmatched. Here the CDR3 reads CATWEYYKKLF. CDR3 sequence (DNA): TGTGCCACCTGGGAGTATTATAAGAAACTCTTT.

On this clone itself: It differs at one base from a far larger clone, so likely a read error. The chain joins TRGV2 to TRGJ1 or TRGJ2. TCRdb leaves out the J gene; it was filled in here by matching the DNA to germline. From germline, CDR1 is EGSNGY and CDR2 YDSYNSKV. The CDR3 runs 14 residues. This CDR3 is CATWGGPMYYKKLF. For the CDR3, the DNA is TGTGCCACCTGGGGCGGGCCGATGTATTATAAGAAACTCTTT.

This clone rates as large. CDR3 nucleotides: TGTGCCACCTGGGACGACAGCAGGTCTATTCATTATAAGAAACTCTTT. Encoded protein: CATWDDSRSIHYKKLF. The V call is TRGV2, the J call TRGJ1 or TRGJ2. Here the J gene came from matching the DNA to germline, since TCRdb omits it. The germline gives CDR1 EGSNGY, CDR2 YDSYNSKV. With 2 bases clipped from V and 5 bases from J, the junction kept 15 bases outside the gene matches. The CDR3 length is 16 residues.